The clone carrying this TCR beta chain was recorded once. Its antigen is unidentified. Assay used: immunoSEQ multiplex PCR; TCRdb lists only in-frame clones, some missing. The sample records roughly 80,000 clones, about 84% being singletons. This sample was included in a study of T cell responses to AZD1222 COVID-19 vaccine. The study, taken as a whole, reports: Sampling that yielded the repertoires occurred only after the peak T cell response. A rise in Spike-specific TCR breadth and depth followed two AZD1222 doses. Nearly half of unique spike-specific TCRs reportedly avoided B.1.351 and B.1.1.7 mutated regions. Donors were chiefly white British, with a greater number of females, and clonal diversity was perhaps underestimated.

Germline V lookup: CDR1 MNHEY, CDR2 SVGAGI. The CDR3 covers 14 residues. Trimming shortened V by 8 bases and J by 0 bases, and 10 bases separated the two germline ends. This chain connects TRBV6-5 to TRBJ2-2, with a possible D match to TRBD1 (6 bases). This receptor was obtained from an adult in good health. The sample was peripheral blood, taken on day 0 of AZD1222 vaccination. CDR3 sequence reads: CASLKGANTGELFF. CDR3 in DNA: TGTGCCAGCCTGAAGGGGGCGAACACCGGGGAGCTGTTTTTT.